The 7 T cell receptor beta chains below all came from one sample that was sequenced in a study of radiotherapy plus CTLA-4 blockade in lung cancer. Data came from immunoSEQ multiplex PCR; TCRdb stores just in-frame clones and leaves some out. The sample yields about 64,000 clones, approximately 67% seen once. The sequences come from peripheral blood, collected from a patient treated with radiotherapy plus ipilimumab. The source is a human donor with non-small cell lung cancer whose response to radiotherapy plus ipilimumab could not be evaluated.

In DNA, the CDR3 is TGTGCCACCAGCAGAGATTTTGGGACTAGCGGGGGACTATACAATGAGCAGTTCTTC. Amino acids: CATSRDFGTSGGLYNEQFF. V gene TRBV15 combines with J gene TRBJ2-1; 14 nucleotides match TRBD2. V gave up 0 bases and J gave up 4 bases; unmatched junction bases: 8. Germline V CDR1 and CDR2: LNHNV, YYDKDF (reference sequence). The length of the CDR3 is 19 residues.

CDR3 in DNA: TGTGCCAGCAGCTTATTCCCGCGAGCAACTAATGAAAAACTGTTTTTT. It specifies CASSLFPRATNEKLFF. This chain joins TRBV7-8 and TRBJ1-4; D not resolved. V lost 2 bases, J lost 0 bases, and 10 bases lay in between. CDR1 SGHVS and CDR2 FQNEAQ come from the germline V gene. The CDR3 runs 16 residues.

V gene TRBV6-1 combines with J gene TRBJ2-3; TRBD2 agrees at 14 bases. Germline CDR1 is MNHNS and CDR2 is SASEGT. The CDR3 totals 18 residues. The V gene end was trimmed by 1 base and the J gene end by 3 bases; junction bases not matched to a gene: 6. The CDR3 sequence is CASSEVGLAGARTDTQYF. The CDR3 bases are TGTGCCAGCAGTGAAGTGGGACTAGCGGGAGCAAGGACAGATACGCAGTATTTT.

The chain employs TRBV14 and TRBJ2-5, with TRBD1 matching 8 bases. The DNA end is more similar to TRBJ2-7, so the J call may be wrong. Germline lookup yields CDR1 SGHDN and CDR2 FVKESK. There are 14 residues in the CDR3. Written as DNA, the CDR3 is TGTGCCAGCAGCCAAGACTGGACAGGGTCCGAGCAGTACTTC. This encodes CASSQDWTGSEQYF.

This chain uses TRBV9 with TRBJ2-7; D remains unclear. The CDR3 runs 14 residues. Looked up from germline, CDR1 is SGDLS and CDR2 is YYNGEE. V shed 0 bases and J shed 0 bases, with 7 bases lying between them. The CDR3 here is CASSVGDSSYEQYF. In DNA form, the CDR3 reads TGTGCCAGCAGCGTAGGAGATAGCTCCTACGAGCAGTACTTC.

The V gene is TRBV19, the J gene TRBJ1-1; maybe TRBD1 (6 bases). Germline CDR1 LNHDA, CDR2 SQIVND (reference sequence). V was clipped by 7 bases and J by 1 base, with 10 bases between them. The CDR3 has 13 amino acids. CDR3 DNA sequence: TGTGCCAGTACCACAGGGAGGAACACTGAAGCTTTCTTT. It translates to CASTTGRNTEAFF.

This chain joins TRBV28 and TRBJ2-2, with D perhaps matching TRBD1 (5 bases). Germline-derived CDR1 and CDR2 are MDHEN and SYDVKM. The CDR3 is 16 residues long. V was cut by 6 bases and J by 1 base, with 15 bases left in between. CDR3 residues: CASRRTGAWNTGELFF. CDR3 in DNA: TGTGCCAGCAGGAGAACAGGAGCCTGGAACACCGGGGAGCTGTTTTTT.